Listed below are T cell receptor beta chains from one sample, sequenced in a study of Graves' ophthalmopathy and Graves' hyperthyroidism. Using its own MiXCR run on the multiplex PCR reads, TCRdb lists one record per CDR3 protein. The repertoire consists of approximately 540,000 distinct CDR3 sequences, with about 40% occurring once and the leading ten covering over 3.5%. The source material was peripheral blood or thyroid tissue (not recorded which). Receptors were obtained from an adult man with Graves' hyperthyroidism. Each CDR3 is given with its conserved first and last residue.

CDR3	V
CATSDLARSGAGELFF	TRBV24-1
CASSFSGTNTGELFF	TRBV9
CASSTGDRNREAFF	TRBV2
CASRPLGPETQYF	TRBV7-2
CASRTWLREHTGELFF	TRBV7-3
CSVEGQGGYTF	TRBV29-1
CASSRDSVTPPRKIF	TRBV7-8
CATSDYGGPYNEQYF	TRBV24-1
CASSVGTVNTEAFF	TRBV16
CSASSLDGGRQETQYF	TRBV20-1
CSARQDREAFF	TRBV20-1
CASSILGQNYGYTF	TRBV19
CASSLLADLSGYTF	TRBV7-9
CASSRTTGVSEQYF	TRBV12-3/TRBV12-4
CASSLRDPGLAGGRNTGELFF	TRBV7-2
CASSEEKMDRADYGYTF	TRBV19
CSVEVLWASGLLANVLTF	TRBV29-1
CSVEPGHTDTQYF	TRBV29-1
CASSALAPNTGELFF	TRBV7-6
CASSGGGDSPLHF	TRBV5-1
CAISESRAYNSPLHF	TRBV10-3
CASSHRQGGGSNQPQHF	TRBV19
CASSLGTSGVETQYF	TRBV27
CASSYRQGGYTF	TRBV6-5
CSVAGGAGNTEAFF	TRBV29-1
CASSELPTNHYSSYNSPLHF	TRBV2
CSPTGQADTQYF	TRBV20-1
CATSDLPIAGVRTGELFF	TRBV24-1